The TCR beta chain described here comes from a study of tumor and adjacent non-tumor tissue in lung cancer. At the level of the study: Samples averaged approximately 4.2 million productive TCRbeta reads each.

A modified ARM-PCR protocol with three rounds of nested PCR amplified TCRbeta. TCRdb reprocessed the multiplex PCR reads via MiXCR and lists one record per CDR3 protein. The table lists about 67,000 distinct CDR3 sequences, 76% of them singletons. As to this clonotype: Its cognate antigen is unknown.

Findings and caveats of the study: Compared with tumor, normal lung showed significantly lower TCR diversity.

RNA was extracted from bulk tissue without any cell sorting. The normal lung tissue was taken more than 3 cm from the tumor edge. Donors were chemotherapy-naive, newly diagnosed lung cancer surgical patients in China, August–late 2014. The CDR3 is 16 amino acids. With 7 bases clipped from V and 13 bases from J, the junction kept 16 bases outside the gene matches. CDR1 MNHNS and CDR2 SASEGT come from the germline V gene. The source of this sequence is a man aged 60-69 years with non-small cell lung cancer. The sequencing sample was made of distant non-tumor lung tissue. The chain couples TRBV6-1 to TRBJ2-1; TRBD2 agrees at 13 bases. The CDR3 sequence is CASNDRTSGRFGEQFF. Here the CDR3 DNA reads TGTGCCAGCAATGACAGGACTAGCGGGAGATTCGGTGAACAGTTCTTC.